This T cell receptor beta chain was sequenced in a study of human T cells and chemical hapten exposure. As to time point: patch test 2, 6 weeks after DPC sensitization. The sample's treatment: therapeutic diphenylcyclopropenone sensitization with weekly scalp DPC. MiXCR, run by TCRdb on the RACE reads, gives a single entry per CDR3 protein. Among 65,000 to 100,000 distinct CDR3 sequences listed, less than 8.5% were seen once. V was clipped by 4 bases and J by 0 bases, with 13 bases between them. This CDR3 has 15 amino acids. From germline, CDR1 is GTSNPN and CDR2 SVGIG (reference sequence). This sample comprised whole blood, obtained in connection with sensitization to the hapten diphenylcyclopropenone (DPC). The receptor comes from a young woman with alopecia areata. Some clones in this sample may be carry-over from other donors' samples. This sequence joins TRBV30 and TRBJ1-3; tentative D call: TRBD1 (5 bases). DNA for the CDR3: TGTGCCTGGAACCAGGGTCTCTCCTCTGGAAACACCATATATTTT. Translated: CAWNQGLSSGNTIYF. The full variable domain, completed using reference TRBV30 and TRBJ1-3, is SQTIHQWPATLVQPVGSPLSLECTVEGTSNPNLYWYRQAAGRGLQLLFYSVGIGQISSEVPQNLSASRPQDRQFILSSKKLLLSDSGFYLCAWNQGLSSGNTIYFGEGSWLTVV.